This T cell receptor (beta chain) was obtained from a study of blood T cells in healthy people across ages. General observations from the study: It was the long-lived donors that had more naive CD4+ cells and higher diversity than aged donors. Researchers said unsorted PBMCs prevented a conclusive naive versus antigen-experienced comparison.

There are a few counts of this clonotype. Its antigen is not known. It was with a sample-barcoded 5' primer and a J-beta primer mix that a second PCR of roughly 6 to 12 cycles was run. All samples gave at least 2.5 million CDR3-containing paired-end reads. A single record per CDR3 protein comes from TCRdb applying MiXCR to the 5' RACE reads. The sample lists roughly 640,000 distinct CDR3 sequences, 25% to 30% occurring once. Looked up from germline, CDR1 is SGHAT and CDR2 is FQNNGV. This CDR3 is 14 amino acids long. The sequencing input was blood. The rearrangement uses TRBV11-2 and TRBJ2-1, with D perhaps assigned TRBD1 or TRBD2 (5 bases each). The J call is doubtful: the DNA matches TRBJ2-7 better. The sequence derives from a woman of 80 years or more in good health. CDR3 DNA sequence: TGTGCCAGCAGCTTAGCGGGGCGCTACAATGAGCAGTACTTC. This codes for CASSLAGRYNEQYF.